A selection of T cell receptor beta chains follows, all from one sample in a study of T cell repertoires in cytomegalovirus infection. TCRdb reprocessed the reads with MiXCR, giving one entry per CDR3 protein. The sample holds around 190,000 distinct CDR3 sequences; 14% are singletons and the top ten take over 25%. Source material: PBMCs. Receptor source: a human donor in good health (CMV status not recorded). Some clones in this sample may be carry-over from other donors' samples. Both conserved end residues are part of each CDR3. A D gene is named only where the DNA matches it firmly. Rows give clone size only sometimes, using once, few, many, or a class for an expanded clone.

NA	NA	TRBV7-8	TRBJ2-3	TGTGCCAGCAGCTTACGGGACTCGCTCACAGATACGCAGTATTTT	CASSLRDSLTDTQYF
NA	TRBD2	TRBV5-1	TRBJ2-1	TGCGCCAGCAGCCCGGGACTACACACCTTCAATGAGCAGTTCTTC	CASSPGLHTFNEQFF
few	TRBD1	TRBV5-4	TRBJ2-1	TGTGCCAGCAGCTTATGGACAGGGTATGAGGGTGAGCAGTTCTTC	CASSLWTGYEGEQFF
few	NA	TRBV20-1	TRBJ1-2	TGCAGTGCTAGGGATGGGATTACTAACTATGGCTACACCTTC	CSARDGITNYGYTF
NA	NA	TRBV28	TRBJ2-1	TGTGCCAGTAAACGCAGGACAGAGCAGTTCTTC	CASKRRTEQFF
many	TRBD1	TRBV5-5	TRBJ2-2	TGTGCCAGCAGCTTCGGACAGGGGAACACCGGGGAGCTGTTTTTT	CASSFGQGNTGELFF
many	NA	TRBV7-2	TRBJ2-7	TGTGCCAGCAGCTTAGTACGGGGAGAGCACAAACGAGAGCAGTACTTC	CASSLVRGEHKREQYF
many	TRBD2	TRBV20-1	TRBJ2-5	TGCAGTGCGCCACCGGCGGGGGGCCCGGCACCCCAGTACTTC	CSAPPAGGPAPQYF
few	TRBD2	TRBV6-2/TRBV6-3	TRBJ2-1	TGTGCCAGCAGTGACCCCACTAGCGGGGAGATCTTC	CASSDPTSGEIF
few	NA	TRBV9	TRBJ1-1	TGTGCCAGCACCCGAACGGGGCTGAACACTGAAGCTTTCTTT	CASTRTGLNTEAFF
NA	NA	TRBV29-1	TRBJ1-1	TGCAGCGTCTTGAGGGTGGGGAACACTGAAGCTTTCTTT	CSVLRVGNTEAFF
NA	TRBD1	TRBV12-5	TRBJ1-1	TGTGCTAGCGCCAGGGGGAAAACTGAAGCTTTCTTT	CASARGKTEAFF
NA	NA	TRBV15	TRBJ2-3	TGTGCCACCAGCAGAGCCAGGACTTACGCAGATACGCAGTATTTT	CATSRARTYADTQYF
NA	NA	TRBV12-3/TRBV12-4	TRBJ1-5	TGTGCCAGCAGTCTTATATATAGCAATCAGCCCCAGCATTTT	CASSLIYSNQPQHF
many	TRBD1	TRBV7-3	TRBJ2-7	TGTGCCAGCAGCTTAGGGACAGGGGGCTCATCGGGGCAGTACTTC	CASSLGTGGSSGQYF
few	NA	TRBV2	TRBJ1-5	TGTGCCAGCAGGCCCCCGGGGCCCAGCAATCAGCCCCAGCATTTT	CASRPPGPSNQPQHF